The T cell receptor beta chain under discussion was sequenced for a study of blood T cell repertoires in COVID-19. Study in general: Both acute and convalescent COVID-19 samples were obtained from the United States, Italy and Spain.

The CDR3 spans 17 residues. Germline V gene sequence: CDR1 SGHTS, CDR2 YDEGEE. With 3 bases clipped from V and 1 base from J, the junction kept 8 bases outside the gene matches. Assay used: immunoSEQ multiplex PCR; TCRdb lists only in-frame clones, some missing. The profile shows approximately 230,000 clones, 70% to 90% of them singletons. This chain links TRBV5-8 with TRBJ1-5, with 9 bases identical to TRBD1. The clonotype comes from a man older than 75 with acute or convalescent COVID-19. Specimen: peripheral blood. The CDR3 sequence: CASSSGQGGLSNQPQHF. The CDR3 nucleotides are TGTGCCAGCAGCTCGGGACAGGGTGGCCTCAGCAATCAGCCCCAGCATTTT.